This TCR beta chain was recovered during a study of T cell repertoires in ileal Crohn's disease. On the study more broadly: Biopsies of the neoterminal ileum at postoperative colonoscopy form M6 samples.

This sample's time point: neoterminal ileum biopsy at postoperative endoscopy, about 6 months after surgery. Included were adult ileal or ileocolonic Crohn's patients indicated for ileocolonic resection. Germline CDR1 reads SGHTA; CDR2 reads FQGTGA. The CDR3 loop spans 15 amino acids. V lost 5 bases to trimming and J lost 5 bases; unmatched junction nucleotides: 8. Points on this clone: Its antigen is unidentified.

The study, taken as a whole, reports: Clonal expansions were more frequent in active smokers than non-smokers at surgery.

Method: immunoSEQ multiplex PCR; TCRdb's copy keeps in-frame clones and lacks some. The sample gives roughly 7,400 clones, 70% to 75% of which show up once; roughly 7.3% is in the top ten. The V call is TRBV7-3, the J call TRBJ2-5; 10 positions match TRBD1. The TCR comes from an adult with Crohn's disease. The sample consisted of ileal tissue. The CDR3, as DNA: TGTGCCAGCAGCCCGTCGGGACAGGGGTACGAGACCCAGTACTTC. The encoded protein is CASSPSGQGYETQYF.